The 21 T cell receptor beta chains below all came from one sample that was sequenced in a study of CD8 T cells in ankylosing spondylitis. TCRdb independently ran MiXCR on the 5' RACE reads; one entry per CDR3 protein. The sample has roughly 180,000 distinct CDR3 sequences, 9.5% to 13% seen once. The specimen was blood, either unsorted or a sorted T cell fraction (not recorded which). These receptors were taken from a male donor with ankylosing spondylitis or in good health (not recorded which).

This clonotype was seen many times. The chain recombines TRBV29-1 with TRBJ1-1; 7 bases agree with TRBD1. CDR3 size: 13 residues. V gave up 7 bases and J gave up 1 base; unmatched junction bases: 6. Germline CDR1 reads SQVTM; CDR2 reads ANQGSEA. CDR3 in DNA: TGCAGCGGGACAGGAGCGAGGAACACTGAAGCTTTCTTT. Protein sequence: CSGTGARNTEAFF.

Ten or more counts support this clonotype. The CDR3 sequence is CASSPSPGSEAEAFF. In DNA, the CDR3 is TGTGCCAGCAGCCCATCCCCGGGTTCTGAAGCTGAAGCTTTCTTT. This chain links TRBV9 with TRBJ1-1, with unresolved D. V gave up 4 bases and J gave up 6 bases, with 19 bases separating them. The germline gives CDR1 SGDLS, CDR2 YYNGEE. This CDR3 spans 15 amino acids.

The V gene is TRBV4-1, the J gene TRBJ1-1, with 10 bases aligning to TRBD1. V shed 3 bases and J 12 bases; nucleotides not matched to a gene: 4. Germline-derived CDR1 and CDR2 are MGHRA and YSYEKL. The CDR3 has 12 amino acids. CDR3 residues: CASSHGDRGTFF. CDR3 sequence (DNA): TGCGCCAGCAGCCATGGGGACAGGGGAACTTTCTTT.

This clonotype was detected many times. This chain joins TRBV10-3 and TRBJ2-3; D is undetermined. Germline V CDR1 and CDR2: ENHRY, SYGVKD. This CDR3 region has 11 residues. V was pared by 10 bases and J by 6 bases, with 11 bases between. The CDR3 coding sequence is TGTGCCACCCAGGCCTCGGATACGCAGTATTTT. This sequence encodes CATQASDTQYF.

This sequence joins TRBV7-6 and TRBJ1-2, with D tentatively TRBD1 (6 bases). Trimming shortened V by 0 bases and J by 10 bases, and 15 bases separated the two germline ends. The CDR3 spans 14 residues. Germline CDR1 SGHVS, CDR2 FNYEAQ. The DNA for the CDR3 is TGTGCCAGCAGCTTAGCCGCAGGGGCCCTGGCCTACACCTTC. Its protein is CASSLAAGALAYTF.

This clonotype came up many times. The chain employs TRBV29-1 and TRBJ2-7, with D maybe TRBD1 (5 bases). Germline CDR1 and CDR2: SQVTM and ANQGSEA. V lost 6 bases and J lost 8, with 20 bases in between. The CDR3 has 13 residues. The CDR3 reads CSVVTVSYVQQYF. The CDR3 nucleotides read TGCAGCGTAGTGACAGTGAGCTACGTCCAGCAGTACTTC.

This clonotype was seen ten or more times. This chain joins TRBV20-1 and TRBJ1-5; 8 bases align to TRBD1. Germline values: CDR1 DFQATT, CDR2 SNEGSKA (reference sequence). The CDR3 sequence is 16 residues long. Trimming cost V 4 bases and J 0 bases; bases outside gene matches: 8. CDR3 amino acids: CSATSGGGGSNQPQHF. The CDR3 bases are TGCAGTGCTACCTCAGGGGGCGGAGGTAGCAATCAGCCCCAGCATTTT.

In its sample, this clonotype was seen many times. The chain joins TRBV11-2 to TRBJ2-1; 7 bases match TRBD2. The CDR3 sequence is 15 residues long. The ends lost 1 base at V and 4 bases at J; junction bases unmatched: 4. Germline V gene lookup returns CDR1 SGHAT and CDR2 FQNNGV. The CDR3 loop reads CASSLGRGGYNEQFF. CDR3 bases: TGTGCCAGCAGCTTAGGAAGGGGAGGGTACAATGAGCAGTTCTTC.

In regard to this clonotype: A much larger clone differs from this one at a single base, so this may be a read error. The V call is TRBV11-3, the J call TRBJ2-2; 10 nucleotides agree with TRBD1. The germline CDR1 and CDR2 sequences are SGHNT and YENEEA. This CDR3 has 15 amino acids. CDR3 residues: CDSSSGTGDTGELFF. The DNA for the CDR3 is TGTGACAGCAGCTCCGGGACAGGGGACACCGGGGAGCTGTTTTTT. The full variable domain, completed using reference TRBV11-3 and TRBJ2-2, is EAGVVQSPRYKIIEKKQPVAFWCNPISGHNTLYWYLQNLGQGPELLIRYENEEAVDDSQLPKDRFSAERLKGVDSTLKIQPAELGDSAVYLCDSSSGTGDTGELFFGEGSRLTVL.

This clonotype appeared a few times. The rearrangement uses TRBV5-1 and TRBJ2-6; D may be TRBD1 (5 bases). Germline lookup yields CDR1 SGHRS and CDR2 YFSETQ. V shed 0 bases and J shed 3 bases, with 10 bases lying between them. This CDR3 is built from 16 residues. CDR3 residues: CASSLVFQGGANVLTF. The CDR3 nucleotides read TGCGCCAGCAGCTTGGTTTTTCAGGGTGGGGCCAACGTCCTGACTTTC.

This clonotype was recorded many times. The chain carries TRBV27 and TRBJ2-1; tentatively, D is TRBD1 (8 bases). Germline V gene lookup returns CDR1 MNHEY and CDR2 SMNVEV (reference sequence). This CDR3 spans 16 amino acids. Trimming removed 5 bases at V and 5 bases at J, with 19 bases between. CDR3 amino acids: CASSRRPGGQDNEQFF. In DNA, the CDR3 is TGTGCCAGCAGTCGACGACCGGGGGGACAGGACAATGAGCAGTTCTTC.

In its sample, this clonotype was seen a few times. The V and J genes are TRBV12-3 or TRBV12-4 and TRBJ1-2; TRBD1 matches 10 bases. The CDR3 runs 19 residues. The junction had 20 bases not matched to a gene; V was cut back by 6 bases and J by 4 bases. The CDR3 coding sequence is TGTGCCAGCAGCCAGGGACAGGGGAAACTATGGGCTCTAGGCTATGGCTACACCTTC. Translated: CASSQGQGKLWALGYGYTF.

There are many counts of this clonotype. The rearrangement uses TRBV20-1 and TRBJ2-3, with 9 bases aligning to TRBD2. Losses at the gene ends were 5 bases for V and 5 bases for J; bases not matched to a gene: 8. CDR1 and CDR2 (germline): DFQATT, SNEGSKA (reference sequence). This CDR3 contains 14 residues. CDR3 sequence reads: CSAQRLAVEDTQYF. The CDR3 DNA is TGCAGTGCTCAACGACTAGCGGTAGAAGATACGCAGTATTTT.

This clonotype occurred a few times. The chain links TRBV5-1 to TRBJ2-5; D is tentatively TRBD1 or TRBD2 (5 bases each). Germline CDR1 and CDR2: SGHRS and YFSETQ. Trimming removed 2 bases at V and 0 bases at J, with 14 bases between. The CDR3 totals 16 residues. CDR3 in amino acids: CASSLPLGENQETQYF. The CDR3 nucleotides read TGCGCCAGCAGCTTACCCTTGGGGGAAAACCAAGAGACCCAGTACTTC.

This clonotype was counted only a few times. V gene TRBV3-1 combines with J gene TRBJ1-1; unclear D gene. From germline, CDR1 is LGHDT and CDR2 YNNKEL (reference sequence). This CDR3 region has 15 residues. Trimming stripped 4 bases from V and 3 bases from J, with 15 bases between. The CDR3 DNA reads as TGTGCCAGCAGCCCCAACCCCGGCAAGGACACTGAAGCTTTCTTT. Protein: CASSPNPGKDTEAFF.

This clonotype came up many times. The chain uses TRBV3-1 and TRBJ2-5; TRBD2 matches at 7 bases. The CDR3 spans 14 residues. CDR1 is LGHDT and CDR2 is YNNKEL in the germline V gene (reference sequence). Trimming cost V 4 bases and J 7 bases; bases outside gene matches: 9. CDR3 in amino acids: CASSPTGLEGTQYF. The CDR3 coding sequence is TGTGCCAGCAGCCCCACAGGACTAGAAGGGACCCAGTACTTC.

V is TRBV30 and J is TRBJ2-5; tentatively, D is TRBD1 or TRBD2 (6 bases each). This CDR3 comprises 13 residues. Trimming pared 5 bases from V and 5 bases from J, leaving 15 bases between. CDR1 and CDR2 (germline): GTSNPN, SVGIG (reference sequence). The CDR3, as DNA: TGTGCCTGGGGAGGGGGAGTCGGTGAGACCCAGTACTTC. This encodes CAWGGGVGETQYF. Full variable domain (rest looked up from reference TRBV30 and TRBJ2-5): SQTIHQWPATLVQPVGSPLSLECTVEGTSNPNLYWYRQAAGRGLQLLFYSVGIGQISSEVPQNLSASRPQDRQFILSSKKLLLSDSGFYLCAWGGGVGETQYFGPGTRLLVL.

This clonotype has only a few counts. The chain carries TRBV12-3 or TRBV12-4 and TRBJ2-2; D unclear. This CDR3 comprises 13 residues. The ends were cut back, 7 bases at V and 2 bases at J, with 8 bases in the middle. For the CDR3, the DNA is TGTGCCAGCATTCGATCCAACACCGGGGAGCTGTTTTTT. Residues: CASIRSNTGELFF.

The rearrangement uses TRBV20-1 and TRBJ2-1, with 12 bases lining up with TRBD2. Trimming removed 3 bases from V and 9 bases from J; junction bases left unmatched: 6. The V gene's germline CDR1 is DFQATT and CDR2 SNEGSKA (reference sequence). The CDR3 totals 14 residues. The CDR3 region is CSARPSGGAVEQFF. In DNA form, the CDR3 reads TGCAGTGCTAGGCCTAGCGGGGGGGCCGTTGAGCAGTTCTTC.

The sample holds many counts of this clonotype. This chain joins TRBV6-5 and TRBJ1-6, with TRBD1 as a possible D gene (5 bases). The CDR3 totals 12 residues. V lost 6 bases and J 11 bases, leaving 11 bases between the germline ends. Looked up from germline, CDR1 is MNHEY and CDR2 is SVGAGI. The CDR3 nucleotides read TGTGCCAGCAGCCCCAGGGAGGCACCCCTCCACTTT. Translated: CASSPREAPLHF.

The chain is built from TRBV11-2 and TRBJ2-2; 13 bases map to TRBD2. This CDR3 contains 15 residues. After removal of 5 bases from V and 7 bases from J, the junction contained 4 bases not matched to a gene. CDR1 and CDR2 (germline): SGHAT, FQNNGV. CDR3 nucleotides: TGTGCCAGCAGCCGGGGGACTAGCGGGATCGGGGAGCTGTTTTTT. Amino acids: CASSRGTSGIGELFF.